This T cell receptor beta chain was recorded in a study of regulatory T cells in long-lasting Graves disease. Overall study: Recently diagnosed Graves' patients had received antithyroid drugs for under 3 months.

With iRepertoire HTBI primers and Arm-PCR of CDR3 regions, TCR beta libraries were built. Each CDR3 protein is one row after TCRdb ran MiXCR on the multiplex PCR reads. The sample gives some 350,000 distinct CDR3 sequences, 15% to 20% of which show up once; about 19% is in the top ten. Time point meaning: newly diagnosed GD, antithyroid drugs for less than 3 months. Preparation of the TCR library used RNA extracted from PBMCs. V shed 0 bases and J 4 bases; nucleotides not matched to a gene: 6. The CDR3 length is 15 residues. The V gene's germline CDR1 is SGHRS and CDR2 YFSETQ. This clonotype was observed at least ten times. Its antigen is still unknown. Findings and caveats of the study: Samples came from peripheral blood alone, without thyroid tissue.

This sample was also put to use in a study of T cells in Graves' hyperthyroidism and ophthalmopathy. Per that study: In the first-round RT-PCR of the TCR CDR3, the HTBI primer set was used.

This clonotype was sampled from a woman younger than 35 with Graves disease. The sequences come from peripheral blood mononuclear cells (PBMCs), collected at new diagnosis, from a patient treated with antithyroid drugs. The gene calls are TRBV5-1 and TRBJ2-7; 8 nucleotides agree with TRBD1. CDR3 in DNA: TGCGCCAGCAGCTTGGGCCCCGGACAGGGTTACGAGCAGTACTTC. This translates into CASSLGPGQGYEQYF. Filled out from reference TRBV5-1 and TRBJ2-7, the complete variable domain reads KAGVTQTPRYLIKTRGQQVTLSCSPISGHRSVSWYQQTPGQGLQFLFEYFSETQRNKGNFPGRFSGRQFSNSRSEMNVSTLELGDSALYLCASSLGPGQGYEQYFGPGTRLTVT.